This T cell receptor (beta chain) comes out of a study of cytomegalovirus exposure and HLA in healthy donors. V dropped 1 base and J dropped 0 bases, with 9 bases sitting between them. CDR1 and CDR2 (germline): MGHRA, YSYEKL. There are 16 residues in the CDR3. General study findings and limits: In a later analysis, TCR association rates varied by HLA locus: DRB1 most, HLA-C fewest.

The PCR used 60 Vbeta and 13 Jbeta primers. Using immunoSEQ multiplex PCR, the repertoire was profiled, and TCRdb retains in-frame clones only, with some absent. The table includes fewer than 80,000 clones, roughly 74% detected once. About this clone: Antigen unknown.

The source of this sequence is a woman aged 60-75 years in good health and CMV-seropositive. The source material was PBMCs. The V and J genes are TRBV4-1 and TRBJ2-2, with D maybe TRBD1 (5 bases). CDR3 in amino acids: CASSQGQNTNTGELFF. The CDR3 nucleotides are TGCGCCAGCAGCCAAGGACAGAACACGAACACCGGGGAGCTGTTTTTT.